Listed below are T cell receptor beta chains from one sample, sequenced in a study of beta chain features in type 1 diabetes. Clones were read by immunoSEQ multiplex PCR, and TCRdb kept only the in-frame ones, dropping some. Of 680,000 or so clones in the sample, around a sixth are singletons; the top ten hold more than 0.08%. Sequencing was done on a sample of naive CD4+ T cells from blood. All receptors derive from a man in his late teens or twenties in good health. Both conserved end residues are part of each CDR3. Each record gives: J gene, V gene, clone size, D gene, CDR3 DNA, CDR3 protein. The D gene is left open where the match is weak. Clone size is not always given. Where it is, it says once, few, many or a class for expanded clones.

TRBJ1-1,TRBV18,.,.,TGTGCCAGCTCACCCTACAGGGAGATGAACACTGAAGCTTTCTTT,CASSPYREMNTEAFF
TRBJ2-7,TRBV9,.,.,TGTGCCAGCAGCGTAGCCCCCGGTGGCTCGCCGGACTTC,CASSVAPGGSPDF
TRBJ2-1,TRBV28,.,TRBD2,TGTGCCAGCAGTACCGCGGGGGTTGCCTACAATGAGCAGTTCTTC,CASSTAGVAYNEQFF
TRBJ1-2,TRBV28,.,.,TGTGCCAGCAGGGCCCCGGGGGAGGGGGTGTCGACTCGTTATGGCCACACCTTC,CASRAPGEGVSTRYGHTF
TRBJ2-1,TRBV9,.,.,TGTGCCAGCAGCGTAGCTACTCTCCCCAATGAGCAGTTCTTC,CASSVATLPNEQFF
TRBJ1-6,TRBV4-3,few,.,TGCGCCAGCAGCCAAGAATGGGCCGCGAGCTCCTATAATTCACCCCTCCACTTT,CASSQEWAASSYNSPLHF
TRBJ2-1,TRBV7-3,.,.,TGTGCCAGCAGCTTTGGTCCGTACAATGAGCAGTTCTTC,CASSFGPYNEQFF
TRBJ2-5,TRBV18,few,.,TGTGCCAGCTCACCTCAGGGCCCGGGGGAGACCCAGTACTTC,CASSPQGPGETQYF
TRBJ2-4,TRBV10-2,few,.,TGCGCCAGCAGTGAGTCGCGGGCTACGGGCCTCAAAAACATTCAGTACTTC,CASSESRATGLKNIQYF
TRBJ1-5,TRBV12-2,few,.,TGTGCAAGTCGCCCTATAGTGGGACAGGGCGGCCAGCCCCAGCATTTT,CASRPIVGQGGQPQHF
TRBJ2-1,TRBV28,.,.,TGTGCCAGCAGTCCCCCACGGACAGCTAAATACAATGAGCAGTTCTTC,CASSPPRTAKYNEQFF
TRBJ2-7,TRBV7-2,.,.,TGTGCCAGCAGCTTGTCACGACAGCTCGCCTCCTACGAGCAGTACTTC,CASSLSRQLASYEQYF
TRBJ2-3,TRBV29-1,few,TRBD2,TGCAGCGTGACCGGGACTAGCTACACAGATACGCAGTATTTT,CSVTGTSYTDTQYF
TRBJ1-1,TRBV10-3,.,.,TGTGCCATCAGTGATGTGAACACTGAAGCTTTCTTT,CAISDVNTEAFF
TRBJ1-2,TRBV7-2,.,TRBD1,TGTGCCAGCAGCTTATCCCCGACAGGGAATAATGGCTACACCTTC,CASSLSPTGNNGYTF
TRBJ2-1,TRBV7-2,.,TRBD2,TGTGCCAGCAGCTTTAACCCCCCGGGACTAGCGAAGAATGAGCAGTTCTTC,CASSFNPPGLAKNEQFF
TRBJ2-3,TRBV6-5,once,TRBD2,TGTGCCAGCAGTTTTACCGGGACTAGTGGCGCGTATACGCAGTATTTT,CASSFTGTSGAYTQYF
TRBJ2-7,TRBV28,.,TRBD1,TGTGCCAGCAGTTTTCCCGACAGGGGCTACGAGCAGTACTTC,CASSFPDRGYEQYF
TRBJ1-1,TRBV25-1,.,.,TGTGCCAGTGGACAAGTAGCTTTCTTT,CASGQVAFF
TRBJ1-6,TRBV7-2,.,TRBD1,TGTGCCAGCAGCTTACGACAGGGTAGCAATTCACCCCTCCACTTT,CASSLRQGSNSPLHF
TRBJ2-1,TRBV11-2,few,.,TGTGCCAGCAGCTTCCAGATGGTTAGCGGAAATGAGCAGTTCTTC,CASSFQMVSGNEQFF
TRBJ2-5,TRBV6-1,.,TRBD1,TGTGCCAGCAGTGAACCAGGGACAGGGAAAGAGACCCAGTACTTC,CASSEPGTGKETQYF
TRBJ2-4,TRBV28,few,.,TGTGCCAGTACGGGGCAGGCACTAGCCAAAAACATTCAGTACTTC,CASTGQALAKNIQYF
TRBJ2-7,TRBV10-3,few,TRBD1,TGTGCCATCAGCATCGGGACAGGGGACTTCGAGCAGTACTTC,CAISIGTGDFEQYF
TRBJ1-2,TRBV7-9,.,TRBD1,TGTGCCAGCAGCCCCGGACAGGTTTTAGGCTACACCTTC,CASSPGQVLGYTF
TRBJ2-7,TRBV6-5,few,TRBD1,TGTGCCAGCAGTTCTCAGGACAGGTCCTCCTACGAGCAGTACTTC,CASSSQDRSSYEQYF
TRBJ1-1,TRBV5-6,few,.,TGTGCCAGCAGCTTGGGATGGGGGTCGAACACTGAAGCTTTCTTT,CASSLGWGSNTEAFF
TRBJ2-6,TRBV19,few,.,TGTGCCAGTAGTTTTCGCAGAAACGCTGGGGCCAACGTCCTGACTTTC,CASSFRRNAGANVLTF
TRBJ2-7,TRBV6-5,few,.,TGTGCCAGCAGTTACACGGCTGGCAGGGTTGACGAGCAGTACTTC,CASSYTAGRVDEQYF
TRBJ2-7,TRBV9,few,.,TGTGCCAGCAGCGTAGGGTCTAACCTGTTTACCTACGAGCAGTACTTC,CASSVGSNLFTYEQYF
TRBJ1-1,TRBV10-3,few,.,TGTGCCATCAGGGCGACGGTGAACACTGAAGCTTTCTTT,CAIRATVNTEAFF
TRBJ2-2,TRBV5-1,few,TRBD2,TGCGCCAGCAGCACCGGGACTAACCCCGGGGAGCTGTTTTTT,CASSTGTNPGELFF
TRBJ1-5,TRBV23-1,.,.,TGCGCCAGCAATGACAGATATAGCAATCAGCCCCAGCATTTT,CASNDRYSNQPQHF
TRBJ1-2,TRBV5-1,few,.,TGCGCCAGCAGCTTGGACCTAATGGGCTACACCTTC,CASSLDLMGYTF
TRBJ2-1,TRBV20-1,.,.,TGCAGTGCTAGCGGCGATGAGCAGTTCTTC,CSASGDEQFF
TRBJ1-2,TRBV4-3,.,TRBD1,TGCGCCAGCAGCCAAGATCGGGCGGCCAGGGGGAAAGGCTACACCTTC,CASSQDRAARGKGYTF
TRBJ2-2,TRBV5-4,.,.,TGTGCCGACTCGGCAGGGACTCTCACCGGGGAGCTGTTTTTT,CADSAGTLTGELFF